This T cell receptor beta chain emerged from a study of vaccination effects on CD4 cells after COVID-19. Background on the study: Peptide-pool stimulation followed by sequencing identified expanded antigen-specific CD4+ clonotypes in the ViraFEST assay.

With regard to this clone: Its antigen remains unidentified.

Libraries were prepared by immunoSEQ multiplex PCR; TCRdb keeps only in-frame clonotypes and omits some of them. The profile shows 45,000 to 60,000 clones, about 75% of them singletons. Germline CDR1 is LNHDA and CDR2 is SQIVND (reference sequence). The CDR3 sequence is 14 residues long. After removal of 9 bases from V and 3 bases from J, the junction contained 8 bases not matched to a gene. At the end of approximately 10 days of culture, CD4+ T cells were isolated. This person caught SARS-CoV-2 sometime from March to December 2020, and PCR testing confirmed the infection. This rearrangement joins TRBV19 to TRBJ2-7; TRBD2 agrees at 10 bases. The sequenced sample was CD4+ T cells from PBMCs cultured without peptide, obtained before COVID-19 vaccination. The sequence was obtained from a human donor who had a prior SARS-CoV-2 infection. The CDR3 loop reads CASRSSGSIYEQYF. As DNA, the CDR3 is TGTGCCAGCCGGTCTAGCGGGAGTATCTACGAGCAGTACTTC.